These 23 T cell receptor beta chains came from one sample sequenced in a study of T cell responses to AZD1222 COVID-19 vaccine. The protocol was immunoSEQ multiplex PCR, while the TCRdb copy is restricted to in-frame clones and leaves out a portion. The sample yields about 64,000 clones, roughly 80% seen once. Here the sequenced sample was peripheral blood, taken 28 days after the second AZD1222 dose. Receptor source: an adult who received the AZD1222 COVID-19 vaccine.

This sequence joins TRBV30 and TRBJ1-5; D may be TRBD1 (5 bases). The V end lost 0 bases, the J end lost 4 bases, and 16 bases lay between the germline ends. Germline V gene data show CDR1 as GTSNPN and CDR2 as SVGIG (reference sequence). The CDR3 is 16 amino acids. The chain's CDR3 is CAWSVRGVNGNQPQHF. Written as DNA, the CDR3 is TGTGCCTGGAGTGTACGGGGGGTAAACGGAAATCAGCCCCAGCATTTT.

This rearrangement joins TRBV11-2 to TRBJ2-5; D is perhaps TRBD1 (6 bases). There are 16 residues in the CDR3. Trimming removed 1 base at V and 5 bases at J, with 17 bases between. Germline CDR1 SGHAT, CDR2 FQNNGV. CDR3 sequence reads: CASSLGPRGVGETQYF. In DNA, the CDR3 is TGTGCCAGCAGCTTAGGTCCCAGGGGAGTAGGTGAGACCCAGTACTTC.

In its sample, this clone ranks as medium-sized. This sequence joins TRBV6-2 or TRBV6-3 and TRBJ2-1; unclear D gene. The length of the CDR3 is 13 residues. Trimming cost V 3 bases and J 9 bases, with 12 bases left between them. CDR1 and CDR2 (germline): MNHEY, SVGEGT. The CDR3 loop reads CASSYTFMGEQFF. Here the CDR3 DNA reads TGTGCCAGCAGTTATACATTCATGGGTGAGCAGTTCTTC.

This chain connects TRBV12-3 or TRBV12-4 to TRBJ2-5; D call uncertain. Deletions cut 4 bases from V and 5 bases from J, with 5 bases between. The CDR3 spans 11 residues. For the CDR3, the DNA is TGTGCCAGCAGTTCCTTGGAGACCCAGTACTTC. Amino acids: CASSSLETQYF.

The chain joins TRBV7-2 to TRBJ2-2; 12 bases agree with TRBD2. From germline, CDR1 is SGHTA and CDR2 FQGNSA. This CDR3 has 17 amino acids. V lost 1 base and J lost 1; bases outside the gene matches: 1. The CDR3 loop is CASSLGTSGENTGELFF. The CDR3 DNA follows: TGTGCCAGCAGCTTAGGGACTAGCGGGGAGAACACCGGGGAGCTGTTTTTT.

This chain connects TRBV14 to TRBJ1-2; D is unresolved. With 1 base removed from V and 5 bases from J, the gap between germline ends came to 8 bases. Germline V gene data show CDR1 as SGHDN and CDR2 as FVKESK. This CDR3 comprises 13 residues. In DNA form, the CDR3 reads TGTGCCAGCAGCCAAGGCACGGCGTATGGCTACACCTTC. Translation gives CASSQGTAYGYTF.

V usage is TRBV13 and J usage is TRBJ1-3; D is ambiguous. The V gene lost 3 bases and the J gene lost 4 bases, with 7 bases spanning the gap. This CDR3 contains 13 residues. The V gene's germline CDR1 is PRHDT and CDR2 FYEKMQ (reference sequence). Here the CDR3 DNA reads TGTGCCAGCAGCTTCGAGAGGGGAAACACCATATATTTT. This sequence encodes CASSFERGNTIYF. Full variable domain (rest looked up from reference TRBV13 and TRBJ1-3): AAGVIQSPRHLIKEKRETATLKCYPIPRHDTVYWYQQGPGQDPQFLISFYEKMQSDKGSIPDRFSAQQFSDYHSELNMSSLELGDSALYFCASSFERGNTIYFGEGSWLTVV.

V and J are TRBV18 and TRBJ2-2, with 7 positions matching TRBD1. The junction had 0 bases not matched to a gene; V was cut back by 0 bases and J by 2 bases. The CDR3 is 15 residues long. Looked up from germline, CDR1 is KGHSH and CDR2 is LQKENI. The CDR3 here is CASSPPGGNTGELFF. CDR3 nucleotide sequence: TGTGCCAGCTCACCACCAGGGGGCAACACCGGGGAGCTGTTTTTT. The entire variable domain, with the rest obtained from reference TRBV18 and TRBJ2-2, is as follows: NAGVMQNPRHLVRRRGQEARLRCSPMKGHSHVYWYRQLPEEGLKFMVYLQKENIIDESGMPKERFSAEFPKEGPSILRIQQVVRGDSAAYFCASSPPGGNTGELFFGEGSRLTVL.

The chain links TRBV10-3 to TRBJ2-5; 8 bases line up with TRBD2. CDR3 length equals 13 residues. CDR1 and CDR2 from the germline V gene are ENHRY and SYGVKD. The V and J ends lost 8 bases and 1 base, in that order; junction bases with no gene match: 3. The CDR3 reads CAIAGTSQETQYF. CDR3 coding DNA: TGTGCCATCGCTGGGACTAGCCAAGAGACCCAGTACTTC.

J is TRBJ2-1 and V is TRBV7-2; D might be TRBD1 or TRBD2, each matching 7 bases. Germline CDR1 SGHTA, CDR2 FQGNSA. V was shortened by 5 bases and J by 9 bases, with 17 bases between the two germline ends. The CDR3 length is 14 residues. The CDR3 here is CASSEQGGTFEQFF. CDR3 DNA sequence: TGTGCCAGCAGCGAGCAGGGGGGGACATTTGAGCAGTTCTTC.

This sequence joins TRBV7-8 and TRBJ1-1; no reliable D call. This CDR3 spans 14 amino acids. V was clipped by 5 bases and J by 3 bases, with 13 bases between them. Looked up from germline, CDR1 is SGHVS and CDR2 is FQNEAQ. The CDR3 sequence is CASSGEDSDTEAFF. DNA of the CDR3: TGTGCCAGCAGCGGAGAGGATTCGGACACTGAAGCTTTCTTT. Full variable domain (missing parts from reference TRBV7-8 and TRBJ1-1): GAGVSQSPRYKVAKRGQDVALRCDPISGHVSLFWYQQALGQGPEFLTYFQNEAQLDKSGLPSDRFFAERPEGSVSTLKIQRTQQEDSAVYLCASSGEDSDTEAFFGQGTRLTVV.

This clone was observed a handful of times. V gene TRBV7-8 combines with J gene TRBJ2-3; D is ambiguous. There are 16 residues in the CDR3. The germline CDR1 and CDR2 sequences are SGHVS and FQNEAQ. Trimming took off 5 bases at V and 4 bases at J, with 19 bases between the two ends. The CDR3 bases are TGTGCCAGCAGCCTACGACGTCTGATTTCCCCAGATACGCAGTATTTT. It is translated as CASSLRRLISPDTQYF.

The chain is built from TRBV27 and TRBJ2-7; 10 nucleotides line up with TRBD1. Germline trimming cut 3 bases from V and 5 bases from J; bases unmatched to any gene: 4. Germline CDR1 reads MNHEY; CDR2 reads SMNVEV (reference sequence). CDR3 length equals 14 residues. This CDR3 reads CASSLGTGANEQYF. The DNA of the CDR3 is TGTGCCAGCAGTTTGGGGACAGGGGCCAACGAGCAGTACTTC.

This sequence joins TRBV5-4 and TRBJ1-1, with 9 bases that match TRBD1. This CDR3 has 12 residues. Germline V lookup: CDR1 SGHNT, CDR2 YYREEE (reference sequence). The junction had 6 bases not matched to a gene; V was cut back by 4 bases and J by 11 bases. The CDR3 reads CASSQQGAYAFF. DNA of the CDR3: TGTGCCAGCAGCCAACAGGGGGCGTACGCTTTCTTT.

This clone was seen a single time. This rearrangement joins TRBV4-3 to TRBJ2-1; the D call may be TRBD1 or TRBD2 (6 bases each). Trimming stripped 0 bases from V and 8 bases from J, with 14 bases between. This CDR3 is 15 amino acids long. The germline V gene has CDR1 LGHNA and CDR2 YSLEER. CDR3 sequence reads: CASSQEEGGVDEQFF. The DNA for the CDR3 is TGCGCCAGCAGCCAAGAGGAGGGGGGTGTGGATGAGCAGTTCTTC.

In its sample, this clone was seen a few times. The chain is built from TRBV28 and TRBJ1-5; D not certain. The germline gives CDR1 MDHEN, CDR2 SYDVKM. V was pared by 5 bases and J by 1 base, with 18 bases between. CDR3 length equals 17 residues. The CDR3 DNA follows: TGTGCCAGCAGTCCCCGGAGGATACCATCGAGCAATCAGCCCCAGCATTTT. As protein: CASSPRRIPSSNQPQHF. The entire variable domain, with the rest obtained from reference TRBV28 and TRBJ1-5, is as follows: DVKVTQSSRYLVKRTGEKVFLECVQDMDHENMFWYRQDPGLGLRLIYFSYDVKMKEKGDIPEGYSVSREKKERFSLILESASTNQTSMYLCASSPRRIPSSNQPQHFGDGTRLSIL.

This clone was counted a single time. This rearrangement joins TRBV11-1 to TRBJ2-1; TRBD2 might be the D (6 bases). The CDR3 is made up of 15 amino acids. CDR1 is SGHAT, CDR2 FQDESV, per germline (reference sequence). V was shortened by 3 bases and J by 10 bases, with 19 bases between the two germline ends. The CDR3 coding sequence is TGTGCCAGCAGCTTCGAGCCCCAGGACTACCTGGAGCAGTTCTTC. Its protein is CASSFEPQDYLEQFF.

The chain employs TRBV3-1 (or the pseudogene TRBV3-2) and TRBJ1-2, with D hard to call. CDR1 and CDR2 (germline): LGHDT, YNNKEL (reference sequence). Trimming left V 1 base short and J 2 bases short, with 11 bases between. This CDR3 region has 15 residues. This CDR3 is CASSQVPQPNYGYTF. Here the CDR3 DNA reads TGTGCCAGCAGCCAAGTTCCCCAACCGAACTATGGCTACACCTTC.

The chain uses TRBV19 and TRBJ1-5; D remains ambiguous. V lost 9 bases and J lost 2, with 20 bases in between. The CDR3 runs 16 residues. Per germline, CDR1 LNHDA and CDR2 SQIVND (reference sequence). DNA of the CDR3: TGTGCCAGCCAGTCAGGCCCCCACTATGGCAATCAGCCCCAGCATTTT. Translating it yields CASQSGPHYGNQPQHF.

The chain recombines TRBV9 with TRBJ2-7, with a weak D call TRBD2 (6 bases). Germline loops: CDR1 SGDLS, CDR2 YYNGEE. The CDR3 totals 15 residues. The V gene lost 3 bases and the J gene lost 4 bases, with 17 bases spanning the gap. The CDR3 DNA sequence: TGTGCCAGCAGCGCAAGACTGGGACTGGAGTACGAGCAGTACTTC. Amino acid sequence: CASSARLGLEYEQYF.

The chain joins TRBV3-1 (or the pseudogene TRBV3-2) to TRBJ2-7, with unresolved D. The CDR3 runs 15 residues. V was cut by 0 bases and J by 5 bases, with 14 bases left in between. The V gene's germline CDR1 is LGHDT and CDR2 YNNKEL (reference sequence). CDR3 nucleotides: TGTGCCAGCAGCCAAGAAGGCCGACCCAGCAACGAGCAGTACTTC. Translating gives CASSQEGRPSNEQYF.

This clone was observed a few times. The rearrangement uses TRBV11-3 and TRBJ2-3; 7 bases agree with TRBD2. The CDR3 is 16 residues long. Germline lookup yields CDR1 SGHNT and CDR2 YENEEA. Trimming took 1 base from V and 0 from J; bases not matched to a gene: 4. In DNA, the CDR3 is TGTGCCAGCAGCTTAGGCGCGGGGGTCAGCACAGATACGCAGTATTTT. Translating it yields CASSLGAGVSTDTQYF.

This clone was observed a single time. This chain connects TRBV28 to TRBJ2-7; no clear D gene. V lost 6 bases to trimming and J lost 4 bases, with 13 bases between them. Germline-derived CDR1 and CDR2 are MDHEN and SYDVKM. The CDR3 runs to 13 residues. CDR3 loop: CASSRAPGYEQYF. Written as DNA, the CDR3 is TGTGCCAGCAGCCGAGCCCCAGGATACGAGCAGTACTTC.